The next 2 T cell receptor beta chains were all read from a single sample in a study of shared T cell receptors in the human thymus. TCRdb's table, derived via immunoSEQ multiplex PCR, lists solely in-frame clones and lacks some. The table shows roughly 500,000 clones, with about 84% occurring only once. These data are also associated with another study on human thymus T cells.

Sequenced material: thymocytes. These receptors came from a boy less than two years old with a congenital heart defect.

The CDR3 reads CASSRRGSKSYNEQFF. The CDR3 DNA reads as TGTGCCAGCAGCCGAAGGGGCTCCAAGTCCTACAATGAGCAGTTCTTC. This chain uses TRBV7-8 with TRBJ2-1; D is perhaps TRBD1 (5 bases). CDR1 is SGHVS, CDR2 FQNEAQ, per germline. Trimming shortened V by 5 bases and J by 1 base, and 15 bases separated the two germline ends. The CDR3 has 16 residues.

V gene TRBV2 combines with J gene TRBJ2-1; 9 bases fit TRBD1. The CDR3 is 15 residues long. Germline V CDR1 and CDR2: SNHLY, FYNNEI. V lost 6 bases, J lost 2 bases, and 5 bases stayed unmatched. The CDR3 here is CASSDRGGPYNEQFF. The CDR3 DNA reads as TGTGCCAGCAGCGACAGGGGGGGACCCTACAATGAGCAGTTCTTC.